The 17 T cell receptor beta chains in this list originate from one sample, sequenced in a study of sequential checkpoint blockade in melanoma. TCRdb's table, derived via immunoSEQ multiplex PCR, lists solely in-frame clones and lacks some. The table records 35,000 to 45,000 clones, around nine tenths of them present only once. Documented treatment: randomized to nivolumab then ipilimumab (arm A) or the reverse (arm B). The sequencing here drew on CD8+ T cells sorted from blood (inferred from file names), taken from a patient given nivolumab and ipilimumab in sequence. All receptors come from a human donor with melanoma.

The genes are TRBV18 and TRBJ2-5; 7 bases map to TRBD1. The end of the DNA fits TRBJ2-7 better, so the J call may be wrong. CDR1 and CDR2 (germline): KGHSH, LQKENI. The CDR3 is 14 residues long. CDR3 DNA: TGTGCCAGCTCACTCCGGGGACAGATCTACGAGCAGTACTTC. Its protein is CASSLRGQIYEQYF.

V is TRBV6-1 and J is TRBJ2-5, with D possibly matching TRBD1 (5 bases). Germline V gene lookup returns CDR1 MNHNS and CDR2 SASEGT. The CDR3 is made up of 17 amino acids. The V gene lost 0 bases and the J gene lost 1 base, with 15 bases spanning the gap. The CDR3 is CASSEAVQGSFQETQYF. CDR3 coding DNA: TGTGCCAGCAGTGAAGCGGTCCAGGGTAGTTTCCAAGAGACCCAGTACTTC.

The CDR3 DNA sequence: TGTGCCAGCAGTACCCGGGGGGGGCTGTTTATCAGGGGCGACGAGCAGTACGTC. Its translation is CASSTRGGLFIRGDEQYV. The chain is built from TRBV27 and TRBJ2-7; 8 bases agree with TRBD2. Germline loops: CDR1 MNHEY, CDR2 SMNVEV (reference sequence). V shed 5 bases and J 5 bases; nucleotides not matched to a gene: 20. The CDR3 sequence is 18 residues long.

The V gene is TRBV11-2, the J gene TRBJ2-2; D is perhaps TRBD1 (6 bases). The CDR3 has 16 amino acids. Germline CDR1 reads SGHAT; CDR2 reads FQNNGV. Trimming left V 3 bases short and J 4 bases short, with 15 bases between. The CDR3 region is CASSLSTGLITGELFF. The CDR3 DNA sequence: TGTGCCAGCAGCTTGTCAACAGGGTTAATCACCGGGGAGCTGTTTTTT. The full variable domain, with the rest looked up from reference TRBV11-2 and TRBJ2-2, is EAGVAQSPRYKIIEKRQSVAFWCNPISGHATLYWYQQILGQGPKLLIQFQNNGVVDDSQLPKDRFSAERLKGVDSTLKIQPAKLEDSAVYLCASSLSTGLITGELFFGEGSRLTVL.

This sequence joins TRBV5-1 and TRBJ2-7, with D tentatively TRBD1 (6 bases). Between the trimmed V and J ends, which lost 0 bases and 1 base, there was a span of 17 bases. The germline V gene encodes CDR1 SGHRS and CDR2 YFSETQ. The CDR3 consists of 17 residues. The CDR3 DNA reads TGCGCCAGCAGCTTGGTTCCGACAGGTCACTATTCCTACGAGCAGTACTTC. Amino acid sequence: CASSLVPTGHYSYEQYF. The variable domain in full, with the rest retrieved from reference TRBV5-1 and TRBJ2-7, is KAGVTQTPRYLIKTRGQQVTLSCSPISGHRSVSWYQQTPGQGLQFLFEYFSETQRNKGNFPGRFSGRQFSNSRSEMNVSTLELGDSALYLCASSLVPTGHYSYEQYFGPGTRLTVT.

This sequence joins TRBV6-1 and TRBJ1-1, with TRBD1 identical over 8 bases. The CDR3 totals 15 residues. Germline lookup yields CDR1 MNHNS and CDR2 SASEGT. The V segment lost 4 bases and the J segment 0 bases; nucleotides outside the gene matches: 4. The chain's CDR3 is CASSGTGGMNTEAFF. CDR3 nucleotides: TGTGCCAGCAGTGGAACAGGGGGGATGAACACTGAAGCTTTCTTT.

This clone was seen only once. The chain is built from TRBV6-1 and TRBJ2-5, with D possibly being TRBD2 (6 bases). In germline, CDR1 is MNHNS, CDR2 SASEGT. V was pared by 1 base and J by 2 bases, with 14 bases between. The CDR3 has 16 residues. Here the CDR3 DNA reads TGTGCCAGCAGTGAAGGGAGGGCAGCCAAACAAGAGACCCAGTACTTC. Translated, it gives CASSEGRAAKQETQYF.

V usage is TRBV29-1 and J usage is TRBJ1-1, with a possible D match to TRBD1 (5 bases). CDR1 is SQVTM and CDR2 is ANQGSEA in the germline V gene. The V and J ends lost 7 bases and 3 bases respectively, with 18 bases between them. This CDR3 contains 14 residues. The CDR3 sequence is CSASPGGGYTEAFF. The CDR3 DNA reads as TGCAGCGCTTCCCCCGGGGGGGGTTACACTGAAGCTTTCTTT.

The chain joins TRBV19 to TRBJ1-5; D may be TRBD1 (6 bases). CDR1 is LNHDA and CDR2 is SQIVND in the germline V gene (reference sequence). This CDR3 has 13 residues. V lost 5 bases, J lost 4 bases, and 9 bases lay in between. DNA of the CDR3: TGTGCCAGTAGTGGACAGCTAAATCAGCCCCAGCATTTT. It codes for CASSGQLNQPQHF.

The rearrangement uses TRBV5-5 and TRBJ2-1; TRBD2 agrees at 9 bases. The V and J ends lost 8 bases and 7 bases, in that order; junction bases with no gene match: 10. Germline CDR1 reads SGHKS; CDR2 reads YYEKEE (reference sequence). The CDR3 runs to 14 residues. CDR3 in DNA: TGTGCCAGTTCCTTTAGCGGGAGCGTTAATGAGCAGTTCTTC. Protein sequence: CASSFSGSVNEQFF.

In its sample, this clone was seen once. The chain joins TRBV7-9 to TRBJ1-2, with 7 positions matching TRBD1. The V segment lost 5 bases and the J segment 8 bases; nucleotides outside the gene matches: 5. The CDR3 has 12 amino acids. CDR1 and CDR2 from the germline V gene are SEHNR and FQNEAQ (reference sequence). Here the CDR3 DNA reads TGTGCCAGCAGCCGGGACAGTCTGGGCTACACCTTC. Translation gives CASSRDSLGYTF.

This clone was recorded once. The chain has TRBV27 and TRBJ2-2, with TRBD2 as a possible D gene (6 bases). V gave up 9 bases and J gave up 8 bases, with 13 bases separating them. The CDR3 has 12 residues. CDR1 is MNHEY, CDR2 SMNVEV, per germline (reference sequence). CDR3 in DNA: TGTGCCAGTTTGGGACTTTCAGGGGAGCTGTTTTTT. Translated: CASLGLSGELFF.

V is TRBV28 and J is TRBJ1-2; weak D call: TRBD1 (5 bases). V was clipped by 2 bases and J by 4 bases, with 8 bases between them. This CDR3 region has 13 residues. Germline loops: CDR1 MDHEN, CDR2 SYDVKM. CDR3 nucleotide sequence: TGTGCCAGCAGTTTACAGGGTGGCTATGGCTACACCTTC. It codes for CASSLQGGYGYTF.

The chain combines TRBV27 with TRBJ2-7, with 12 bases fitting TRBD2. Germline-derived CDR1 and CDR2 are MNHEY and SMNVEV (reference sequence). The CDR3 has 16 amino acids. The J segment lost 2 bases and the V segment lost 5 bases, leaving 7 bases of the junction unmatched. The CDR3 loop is CASSLTGLAGTYEQYF. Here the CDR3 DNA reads TGTGCCAGCAGTCTCACTGGACTAGCGGGGACCTACGAGCAGTACTTC.

CDR3 in amino acids: CAWTPAEALWRETQYF. CDR3 sequence (DNA): TGTGCCTGGACCCCCGCAGAGGCCCTATGGCGAGAGACCCAGTACTTC. The rearrangement links TRBV30 to TRBJ2-5; D remains ambiguous. The length of the CDR3 is 16 residues. V lost 4 bases to trimming and J lost 4 bases, with 22 bases between them. Germline values: CDR1 GTSNPN, CDR2 SVGIG (reference sequence).

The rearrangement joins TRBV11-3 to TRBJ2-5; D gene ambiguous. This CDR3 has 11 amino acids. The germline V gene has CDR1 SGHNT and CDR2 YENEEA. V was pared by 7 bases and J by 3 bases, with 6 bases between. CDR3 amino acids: CASKAEETQYF. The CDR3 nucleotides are TGTGCCAGCAAGGCGGAAGAGACCCAGTACTTC.

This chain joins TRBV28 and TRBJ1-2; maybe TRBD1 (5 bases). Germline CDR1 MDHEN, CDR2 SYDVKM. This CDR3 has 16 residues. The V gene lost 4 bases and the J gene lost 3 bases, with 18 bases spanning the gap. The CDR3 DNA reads TGTGCCAGCAGTTACCCATACACCAGGGCGGACTATGGCTACACCTTC. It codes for CASSYPYTRADYGYTF.